Each of the 9 T cell receptor beta chains below was sequenced from the same sample in a study of cytomegalovirus exposure and HLA in healthy donors. Primers: 60 Vbeta forward and 13 Jbeta reverse. Generated by immunoSEQ multiplex PCR, the TCRdb table keeps only in-frame clones and is missing some. The repertoire consists of some 110,000 clones, with 70% occurring once and the leading ten covering roughly 8.7%. The sample was PBMCs. The source of these receptors is a man aged 25 to 40 in good health and CMV-seropositive.

The V and J genes are TRBV7-3 and TRBJ2-2, with D uncertain. V lost 4 bases, J lost 6 bases, and 15 bases lay in between. Germline V gene sequence: CDR1 SGHTA, CDR2 FQGTGA. The CDR3 runs 15 residues. For the CDR3, the DNA is TGTGCCAGCAGCTCCTATATAGATAACCCCGGGGAGCTGTTTTTT. Encoded protein: CASSSYIDNPGELFF.

The chain uses TRBV5-1 and TRBJ1-2; 9 bases are shared with TRBD1. The CDR3 runs to 16 residues. V lost 4 bases to trimming and J lost 7 bases; unmatched junction nucleotides: 14. CDR1 is SGHRS, CDR2 YFSETQ, per germline. CDR3 coding DNA: TGCGCCAGCAGCCTCGGGACAGGGTTTGACTTTAGTGGCTACACCTTC. This gives the protein CASSLGTGFDFSGYTF. Full variable domain (remainder filled in from reference TRBV5-1 and TRBJ1-2): KAGVTQTPRYLIKTRGQQVTLSCSPISGHRSVSWYQQTPGQGLQFLFEYFSETQRNKGNFPGRFSGRQFSNSRSEMNVSTLELGDSALYLCASSLGTGFDFSGYTFGSGTRLTVV.

This sequence joins TRBV12-1 and TRBJ1-3; the table's D call, TRBD1, was not checked against the DNA. TRBV12-1 is a pseudogene locus. The CDR3 is 14 amino acids. The CDR3 reads CASSLRETGQKIYF. The CDR3 coding sequence is TGTGCCAGCAGCTTAAGGGAGACAGGGCAAAAGATATATTTT.

The chain joins TRBV27 to TRBJ2-7; a possible D gene is TRBD2 (5 bases). CDR1 is MNHEY and CDR2 is SMNVEV in the germline V gene (reference sequence). V was trimmed by 4 bases and J by 2 bases, leaving 12 bases between them. The CDR3 is 14 residues long. The chain's CDR3 is CASSSGRRTYEQYV. DNA of the CDR3: TGTGCCAGCAGTTCGGGAAGACGTACCTACGAGCAGTACGTC.

The chain has TRBV5-4 and TRBJ2-1; TRBD1 matches at 10 bases. The CDR3 spans 15 residues. V gave up 2 bases and J gave up 4 bases; unmatched junction bases: 3. Germline V CDR1 and CDR2: SGHNT, YYREEE (reference sequence). DNA for the CDR3: TGTGCCAGCAGCTTCAGGACAGGGGGATACAATGAGCAGTTCTTC. Its translation: CASSFRTGGYNEQFF.

This chain uses TRBV7-2 with TRBJ2-1; D not resolved. The CDR3 extends over 15 amino acids. CDR1 is SGHTA and CDR2 is FQGNSA in the germline V gene. The V gene lost 4 bases and the J gene lost 5 bases, with 15 bases spanning the gap. The CDR3 DNA sequence: TGTGCCAGCAGCTGGGTAGCCGGCGGCAACAATGAGCAGTTCTTC. Encoded protein: CASSWVAGGNNEQFF.

As to this clone: Other DNA sequences of this sample code for an identical CDR3. V is TRBV28 and J is TRBJ2-5; 9 bases align to TRBD2. Germline lookup yields CDR1 MDHEN and CDR2 SYDVKM. CDR3 size: 15 residues. The junction had 6 bases not matched to a gene; V was cut back by 2 bases and J by 5 bases. CDR3 sequence (DNA): TGTGCCAGCAGTTTACGTCTAGCGGGAACTGAGACCCAGTACTTC. Its protein is CASSLRLAGTETQYF.

The V gene is TRBV6-5, the J gene TRBJ2-7; D is possibly TRBD1 (5 bases). Trimming left V 5 bases short and J 4 bases short, with 9 bases between. The germline gives CDR1 MNHEY, CDR2 SVGAGI. The CDR3 runs 12 residues. The CDR3: CASSAGLYEQYF. CDR3 nucleotide sequence: TGTGCCAGCAGTGCAGGGTTGTACGAGCAGTACTTC.

The table lists this clone with a count of one. The chain couples TRBV5-1 to TRBJ1-2; no reliable D call. V was pared by 0 bases and J by 7 bases, with 7 bases between. CDR1 is SGHRS and CDR2 is YFSETQ in the germline V gene. This CDR3 spans 12 amino acids. The CDR3 DNA reads as TGCGCCAGCAGCTTGGGGGCGTCTGGCTACACCTTC. Translated: CASSLGASGYTF.